What follows are 28 T cell receptor beta chains derived from one specimen sequenced in a study of CD8+ T cells in alopecia areata. Isolated RNA was reverse transcribed into cDNA used as the sequencing template. The data were produced by immunoSEQ multiplex PCR, yet TCRdb's version contains in-frame clones alone and is incomplete. This table holds roughly 170,000 clones, 59% found once. The sequencing here drew on CD4+ T cells sorted from blood, taken at week 0. The receptors derive from a human donor with alopecia areata.

V and J are TRBV2 and TRBJ2-7; 7 positions match TRBD1. The CDR3 totals 13 residues. After removal of 6 bases from V and 9 bases from J, the junction contained 11 bases not matched to a gene. Germline V gene sequence: CDR1 SNHLY, CDR2 FYNNEI. CDR3 residues: CASSIRGGRGQYF. CDR3 nucleotide sequence: TGTGCCAGCAGCATACGAGGGGGCAGGGGGCAGTACTTC.

This clone was counted a few times. The rearrangement joins TRBV5-1 to TRBJ2-3; the D gene is possibly TRBD1 (6 bases). The CDR3 is 14 residues long. Per the germline V gene, CDR1 is SGHRS and CDR2 is YFSETQ. The germline V and J ends were trimmed by 6 bases and 4 bases, with 15 bases remaining between them. The CDR3 nucleotides are TGCGCCAGCACCGCACTCACAGGGTCAGATACGCAGTATTTT. This translates into CASTALTGSDTQYF.

The chain couples TRBV25-1 to TRBJ1-1; 7 bases align to TRBD1. Germline V gene lookup returns CDR1 MGHDK and CDR2 SYGVNS. After removal of 4 bases from V and 1 base from J, the junction contained 0 bases not matched to a gene. The CDR3 runs 13 residues. In DNA, the CDR3 is TGTGCCAGCAGTGGACAGGGGAACACTGAAGCTTTCTTT. Amino acid sequence: CASSGQGNTEAFF.

The chain has TRBV5-1 and TRBJ2-2; D gene uncertain. The CDR3 sequence is 14 residues long. The germline CDR1 and CDR2 sequences are SGHRS and YFSETQ. Trimming removed 1 base from V and 0 bases from J, with 4 bases in between. This CDR3 reads CASSLLANTGELFF. In nucleotides, the CDR3 is TGCGCCAGCAGCTTGTTAGCGAACACCGGGGAGCTGTTTTTT.

J is TRBJ1-6 and V is TRBV23-1; 7 positions match TRBD1. TRBV23-1 is an open reading frame whose function is uncertain. The CDR3 length is 16 residues. The trim removed 0 bases at V and 5 bases at J, leaving 4 bases unmatched. Here the CDR3 reads CASSQSWDSNNSPLHF. CDR3 nucleotide sequence: TGCGCCAGCAGTCAATCGTGGGACAGCAATAATTCACCCCTCCACTTT.

This CDR3 reads CASSQVWGTDTQYF. Here the CDR3 DNA reads TGTGCCAGCAGCCAAGTTTGGGGAACAGATACGCAGTATTTT. The chain combines TRBV14 with TRBJ2-3; D is unresolved. The V end lost 1 base, the J end lost 3 bases, and 8 bases lay between the germline ends. CDR1 is SGHDN and CDR2 is FVKESK in the germline V gene. This CDR3 has 14 amino acids.

V usage is TRBV15 and J usage is TRBJ2-7, with D perhaps TRBD2 (5 bases). Trimming removed 0 bases at V and 2 bases at J, with 5 bases between. The CDR3 is 13 residues long. The germline V gene has CDR1 LNHNV and CDR2 YYDKDF (reference sequence). This CDR3 is CATSRELAYEQYF. CDR3 nucleotides: TGTGCCACCAGCAGAGAACTAGCCTACGAGCAGTACTTC. The whole variable domain, filled in from reference TRBV15 and TRBJ2-7, reads DAMVIQNPRYQVTQFGKPVTLSCSQTLNHNVMYWYQQKSSQAPKLLFHYYDKDFNNEADTPDNFQSRRPNTSFCFLDIRSPGLGDTAMYLCATSRELAYEQYFGPGTRLTVT.

This clone was detected a few times. The V gene is TRBV7-9, the J gene TRBJ1-4, with TRBD1 as a possible D gene (6 bases). The CDR3 sequence is 15 residues long. Germline V CDR1 and CDR2: SEHNR, FQNEAQ (reference sequence). V lost 5 bases and J lost 6, with 16 bases in between. CDR3 sequence reads: CASSTSAGTHEKLFF. CDR3 coding DNA: TGTGCCAGCAGCACGTCCGCCGGGACACATGAAAAACTGTTTTTT.

The chain links TRBV7-2 to TRBJ2-5; the match to TRBD2 covers 7 bases. The CDR3 spans 14 residues. With V trimmed by 5 bases and J by 3 bases, 6 bases remained unmatched. The V gene's germline CDR1 is SGHTA and CDR2 FQGNSA. The DNA for the CDR3 is TGTGCCAGCAGCCCCCGACTAGCTGAAGAGACCCAGTACTTC. Protein sequence: CASSPRLAEETQYF.

The chain recombines TRBV14 with TRBJ2-3; 10 bases map to TRBD1. The germline V gene has CDR1 SGHDN and CDR2 FVKESK. Trimming removed 2 bases from V and 4 bases from J; junction bases left unmatched: 3. The CDR3 spans 15 residues. Here the CDR3 DNA reads TGTGCCAGCAGCCAAAGGACAGGGGGAGCAGATACGCAGTATTTT. It specifies CASSQRTGGADTQYF.

The table lists this clone with a few counts. The chain uses TRBV19 and TRBJ1-1, with TRBD1 matching over 8 bases. The V gene's germline CDR1 is LNHDA and CDR2 SQIVND (reference sequence). J gave up 0 bases and V 5 bases, and 2 bases lay outside the gene matches. The CDR3 is 14 amino acids. CDR3 bases: TGTGCCAGTAGTCCCAGGGGGCTGAACACTGAAGCTTTCTTT. Its protein product is CASSPRGLNTEAFF.

This chain uses TRBV29-1 with TRBJ2-7; D unresolved. The germline V and J ends were trimmed by 5 bases and 3 bases, with 17 bases remaining between them. In germline, CDR1 is SQVTM, CDR2 ANQGSEA. CDR3 length equals 14 residues. DNA of the CDR3: TGCAGCGTTCTCTCGGACCTGCGGAACTACGAGCAGTACTTC. This encodes CSVLSDLRNYEQYF.

The gene calls are TRBV10-3 and TRBJ1-2, with D possibly being TRBD1 (6 bases). CDR3 length: 16 residues. Germline-derived CDR1 and CDR2 are ENHRY and SYGVKD. The V end was cut by 0 bases, the J end by 4 bases, with 15 bases between. CDR3 DNA sequence: TGTGCCATCAGTGAGTCTATAGGCCTGACAGGCTATGGCTACACCTTC. Residues: CAISESIGLTGYGYTF.

This clone was seen a handful of times. The rearrangement uses TRBV10-3 and TRBJ2-5, with 9 bases fitting TRBD1. V was pared by 4 bases and J by 1 base, with 7 bases of the junction left unmatched. CDR3 length: 16 amino acids. CDR1 ENHRY and CDR2 SYGVKD come from the germline V gene. DNA for the CDR3: TGTGCCATCAGTGGGTCGGACAGGGGCAGCCAAGAGACCCAGTACTTC. This sequence encodes CAISGSDRGSQETQYF.

Only one count was recorded for this clone. The V call is TRBV6-1, the J call TRBJ2-5, with D possibly TRBD2 on 5 matching bases. The germline V and J ends were trimmed by 10 bases and 3 bases, with 15 bases remaining between them. Germline assignment: CDR1 MNHNS and CDR2 SASEGT. The CDR3 runs to 13 residues. The CDR3 protein is CAISGISEETQYF. The CDR3, as DNA: TGTGCCATCTCGGGGATCTCCGAAGAGACCCAGTACTTC.

This clone was picked up a small number of times. This rearrangement joins TRBV29-1 to TRBJ1-1; D remains ambiguous. Germline CDR1 and CDR2: SQVTM and ANQGSEA. The CDR3 is made up of 11 amino acids. V dropped 5 bases and J dropped 8 bases, with 12 bases sitting between them. The DNA of the CDR3 is TGCAGCGTTACCGGGTCTCGGGAAGCTTTCTTT. Its protein is CSVTGSREAFF.

The chain recombines TRBV29-1 with TRBJ2-7, with 11 bases aligning to TRBD1. CDR1 SQVTM and CDR2 ANQGSEA come from the germline V gene. This CDR3 comprises 13 residues. J lost 5 bases, V lost 7 bases, and 7 bases had no gene match. CDR3: CSARDRGYHEQYF. Written as DNA, the CDR3 is TGCAGCGCCCGGGACAGGGGGTACCACGAGCAGTACTTC.

The chain is built from TRBV7-9 and TRBJ1-1; TRBD1 aligns across 10 bases. Germline CDR1 is SEHNR and CDR2 is FQNEAQ (reference sequence). J was trimmed by 4 bases and V by 4 bases; bases with no gene match: 6. The CDR3 totals 15 residues. The CDR3 region has the DNA TGTGCCAGCAGCTACGACAGGGGGCGAATCACTGAAGCTTTCTTT. Its protein product is CASSYDRGRITEAFF.

The table lists this clone with many counts. This chain uses TRBV7-8 with TRBJ1-5; a possible D gene is TRBD1 (5 bases). The CDR3 covers 15 residues. V shed 5 bases and J shed 3 bases, with 14 bases lying between them. Germline-derived CDR1 and CDR2 are SGHVS and FQNEAQ. As DNA, the CDR3 is TGTGCCAGCAGCAGCACCGGGACCTTCAATCAGCCCCAGCATTTT. It codes for CASSSTGTFNQPQHF.

CDR3 DNA: TGTGCTTGTACCGGGACTAGCGGGGGGGCCTCCGGCGAGCAGTACTTC. Amino acids: CACTGTSGGASGEQYF. V and J are TRBV30 and TRBJ2-7; 16 nucleotides align to TRBD2. Germline V gene lookup returns CDR1 GTSNPN and CDR2 SVGIG (reference sequence). The CDR3 consists of 16 residues. The full variable domain, with the rest looked up from reference TRBV30 and TRBJ2-7, is SQTIHQWPATLVQPVGSPLSLECTVEGTSNPNLYWYRQAAGRGLQLLFYSVGIGQISSEVPQNLSASRPQDRQFILSSKKLLLSDSGFYLCACTGTSGGASGEQYFGPGTRLTVT.

The chain combines TRBV11-2 with TRBJ2-1; TRBD2 matches at 15 bases. The ends lost 5 bases at V and 7 bases at J; junction bases unmatched: 9. The CDR3 has 17 residues. The germline gives CDR1 SGHAT, CDR2 FQNNGV. The CDR3 nucleotides read TGTGCCAGCAGCGGCCGGACTAGCGGGGGGGCTTGGAATGAGCAGTTCTTC. Amino acid sequence: CASSGRTSGGAWNEQFF.

This clone was observed once. The germline gene is not matched at one end of the junction; a read error may be the cause. The chain uses TRBV11-2 and TRBJ2-7; D might be TRBD1 or TRBD2, each matching 5 bases. Per the germline V gene, CDR1 is SGHAT and CDR2 is FQNNGV. CDR3 length equals 13 residues. As DNA, the CDR3 is TGTGCCAGCAGCTTAGATCGTCGTGGGGACCCCCACTTC. Its translation is CASSLDRRGDPHF.

This sequence joins TRBV6-5 and TRBJ2-7; D unclear. The CDR3 length is 13 residues. The V gene lost 2 bases and the J gene lost 3 bases, with 8 bases spanning the gap. Germline-derived CDR1 and CDR2 are MNHEY and SVGAGI. CDR3 sequence (DNA): TGTGCCAGCAGTTACGGGGTTTTCTACGAGCAGTACTTC. This translates into CASSYGVFYEQYF.

The chain uses TRBV7-9 and TRBJ2-2, with a weak D call TRBD2 (5 bases). V was cut by 2 bases and J by 3 bases, with 7 bases left in between. The germline V gene has CDR1 SEHNR and CDR2 FQNEAQ (reference sequence). The CDR3 is 14 amino acids. This CDR3 reads CASSLMRDTGELFF. The CDR3 DNA follows: TGTGCCAGCAGCTTAATGAGGGACACCGGGGAGCTGTTTTTT.

The chain carries TRBV4-1 and TRBJ2-3, with D uncertain. Germline V lookup: CDR1 MGHRA, CDR2 YSYEKL. CDR3 size: 13 residues. The germline V and J ends were trimmed by 4 bases and 2 bases, with 7 bases remaining between them. The CDR3 spells CASSPFSTDTQYF. The CDR3, as DNA: TGCGCCAGCAGCCCCTTTTCCACAGATACGCAGTATTTT.

This clone was counted a few times. The chain uses TRBV7-8 and TRBJ2-1; D call uncertain. CDR3 length: 12 amino acids. Germline values: CDR1 SGHVS, CDR2 FQNEAQ. V was pared by 1 base and J by 7 bases, with 5 bases between. CDR3 DNA sequence: TGTGCCAGCAGCTTAGTTGGGAATGAGCAGTTCTTC. This translates into CASSLVGNEQFF.

In its sample, this clone was seen once. The chain employs TRBV29-1 and TRBJ1-1; D is unresolved. Germline V lookup: CDR1 SQVTM, CDR2 ANQGSEA. Trimming pared 4 bases from V and 5 bases from J, leaving 20 bases between. The CDR3 sequence is 15 residues long. CDR3 nucleotide sequence: TGCAGCGTTGGAGAATCCCACATCATGAGGACTGAAGCTTTCTTT. This sequence encodes CSVGESHIMRTEAFF.

This clone was observed a few times. The chain joins TRBV13 to TRBJ1-1; D gene ambiguous. This CDR3 spans 13 amino acids. Trimming stripped 5 bases from V and 1 base from J, with 8 bases between. Germline V CDR1 and CDR2: PRHDT, FYEKMQ (reference sequence). The CDR3 spells CASSRGWNTEAFF. The CDR3 nucleotides read TGTGCCAGCAGCCGCGGGTGGAACACTGAAGCTTTCTTT.